This entry lists 22 T cell receptor beta chains sequenced from one sample in a study of cytomegalovirus exposure and HLA in healthy donors. In the PCR, 60 Vbeta and 13 Jbeta primers were used. The table came from immunoSEQ multiplex PCR; TCRdb's copy has only in-frame clones and leaves some out. The profile covers 300,000 or so clones, with almost 85% appearing a single time and 1.5% to 2.5% taken by the ten largest. Sample: PBMCs. The receptors shown here come from a woman between 40 and 50 years old in good health and CMV-seropositive.

V and J are TRBV11-1 and TRBJ2-3; possibly TRBD1 for D (5 bases). Trimming shortened V by 3 bases and J by 2 bases, and 15 bases separated the two germline ends. CDR1 is SGHAT, CDR2 FQDESV, per germline (reference sequence). CDR3 size: 16 residues. Here the CDR3 reads CASSFWGRTHTDTQYF. CDR3 nucleotide sequence: TGTGCCAGCAGCTTTTGGGGCCGCACCCACACAGATACGCAGTATTTT. Variable domain in full (rest from reference TRBV11-1 and TRBJ2-3): EAEVAQSPRYKITEKSQAVAFWCDPISGHATLYWYRQILGQGPELLVQFQDESVVDDSQLPKDRFSAERLKGVDSTLKIQPAELGDSAMYLCASSFWGRTHTDTQYFGPGTRLTVL.

This chain links TRBV28 with TRBJ2-1; 10 bases are a match to TRBD2. CDR3 size: 16 residues. Trimming cost V 5 bases and J 6 bases; bases outside gene matches: 10. Looked up from germline, CDR1 is MDHEN and CDR2 is SYDVKM. CDR3 DNA: TGTGCCAGCAGTCCCCAGACTAGCGGGCATATCAATGAGCAGTTCTTC. Protein sequence: CASSPQTSGHINEQFF.

This chain uses TRBV5-4 with TRBJ2-1; the match to TRBD2 covers 7 bases. V trimming: 4 bases; J trimming: 8 bases; junction bases outside the gene matches: 12. This CDR3 comprises 15 residues. Germline CDR1 SGHNT, CDR2 YYREEE (reference sequence). Written as DNA, the CDR3 is TGTGCCAGCAGCCCGAACGCTTGGCGGGAGCATGAGCAGTTCTTC. It codes for CASSPNAWREHEQFF.

The genes are TRBV5-1 and TRBJ2-2; D gene uncertain. This CDR3 is built from 15 residues. Trimming removed 0 bases from V and 0 bases from J, with 6 bases in between. Germline CDR1 is SGHRS and CDR2 is YFSETQ. The CDR3 DNA sequence: TGCGCCAGCAGCTTGGACGGAGCGAACACCGGGGAGCTGTTTTTT. Translation: CASSLDGANTGELFF.

This chain links TRBV14 with TRBJ2-3; 7 bases match TRBD1. In germline, CDR1 is SGHDN, CDR2 FVKESK. This CDR3 has 16 amino acids. The V segment lost 3 bases and the J segment 0 bases; nucleotides outside the gene matches: 6. The CDR3 nucleotides read TGTGCCAGCAGCCAGGGTAGGGACAGCAGCACAGATACGCAGTATTTT. Residues: CASSQGRDSSTDTQYF.

This clone has a single count. V gene TRBV7-2 combines with J gene TRBJ1-1, with no clear D. V was shortened by 4 bases and J by 6 bases, with 12 bases between the two germline ends. Germline CDR1 SGHTA, CDR2 FQGNSA. This CDR3 is 13 amino acids long. The CDR3 DNA reads TGTGCCAGCAGCTCCAATCGCCAGTCTGAAGCTTTCTTT. Protein: CASSSNRQSEAFF. The variable domain in full, with the rest retrieved from reference TRBV7-2 and TRBJ1-1, is GAGVSQSPSNKVTEKGKDVELRCDPISGHTALYWYRQSLGQGLEFLIYFQGNSAPDKSGLPSDRFSAERTGGSVSTLTIQRTQQEDSAVYLCASSSNRQSEAFFGQGTRLTVV.

Here the CDR3 reads CASSQAGTVNTEAFF. CDR3 bases: TGTGCCAGCAGCCAAGCCGGGACAGTGAACACTGAAGCTTTCTTT. The chain has TRBV4-2 and TRBJ1-1, with TRBD1 identical over 7 bases. V was pared by 1 base and J by 0 bases, with 2 bases of the junction left unmatched. CDR3 length equals 15 residues. In germline, CDR1 is LGHNA, CDR2 YNFKEQ.

This chain connects TRBV27 to TRBJ1-1; D call uncertain. Trimming took off 3 bases at V and 1 base at J, with 6 bases between the two ends. This CDR3 is 13 amino acids long. Germline CDR1 and CDR2: MNHEY and SMNVEV (reference sequence). CDR3 coding DNA: TGTGCCAGCAGTTTGAAACAGAACACTGAAGCTTTCTTT. Its protein is CASSLKQNTEAFF.

This clone appeared a single time. V and J are TRBV9 and TRBJ1-6; D is undetermined. In germline, CDR1 is SGDLS, CDR2 YYNGEE. The CDR3 totals 14 residues. V gave up 0 bases and J gave up 10 bases, with 11 bases separating them. This CDR3 is CASSVEGEVSPLHF. For the CDR3, the DNA is TGTGCCAGCAGCGTAGAAGGAGAAGTCTCACCCCTCCACTTT.

This CDR3 reads CASSLDRFYEQYF. In DNA, the CDR3 is TGTGCCAGCAGCTTAGACAGATTCTACGAGCAGTACTTC. The chain recombines TRBV11-2 with TRBJ2-7, with D unclear. Germline V gene data show CDR1 as SGHAT and CDR2 as FQNNGV. This CDR3 region has 13 residues. Trimming stripped 0 bases from V and 3 bases from J, with 6 bases between.

This clone was counted only a few times. This chain connects TRBV7-9 to TRBJ2-7; D call uncertain. Germline V gene data show CDR1 as SEHNR and CDR2 as FQNEAQ (reference sequence). This CDR3 comprises 15 residues. V gave up 0 bases and J gave up 5 bases, with 14 bases separating them. In DNA, the CDR3 is TGTGCCAGCAGCTTAGCGGCAGGTGCCCTTGACGAGCAGTACTTC. Its translation is CASSLAAGALDEQYF.

The rearrangement uses TRBV5-4 and TRBJ2-2; 8 nucleotides line up with TRBD2. V lost 1 base to trimming and J lost 6 bases; unmatched junction nucleotides: 17. CDR3 length equals 19 residues. CDR1 is SGHNT, CDR2 YYREEE, per germline (reference sequence). CDR3 in amino acids: CASSLIASGRRLFSGELFF. In DNA form, the CDR3 reads TGTGCCAGCAGCTTGATAGCTAGCGGGCGTCGCCTATTTTCCGGGGAGCTGTTTTTT.

The V and J genes are TRBV10-1 and TRBJ2-5; no clear D. The germline V gene has CDR1 WNHNN and CDR2 SYGVQD (reference sequence). CDR3 size: 8 residues. V lost 8 bases and J 10 bases, leaving 5 bases between the germline ends. CDR3 nucleotide sequence: TGCGCCAGCCCTAACCAGTACTTC. This translates into CASPNQYF.

The CDR3 DNA sequence: TGTGCCAGCAGCTTAGGGAACAGGGAAGAGTACTTC. Translation: CASSLGNREEYF. The chain employs TRBV11-2 and TRBJ2-7, with TRBD1 as a possible D gene (6 bases). Between the trimmed V and J ends, which lost 1 base and 11 bases, there was a span of 12 bases. The CDR3 runs 12 residues. Germline V CDR1 and CDR2: SGHAT, FQNNGV.

In the case of this clone: Compared with germline, one end of the junction differs, possibly owing to a read error. V gene TRBV18 combines with J gene TRBJ1-4; D is undetermined. The CDR3 length is 15 residues. Looked up from germline, CDR1 is KGHSH and CDR2 is LQKENI. The CDR3: CASSPNIATNEKLLF. The CDR3, as DNA: TGTGCCAGCTCACCGAATATTGCAACTAATGAAAAACTGCTTTTT.

V and J are TRBV30 and TRBJ2-7; D is perhaps TRBD1 (7 bases). CDR3 length: 13 residues. Trimming shortened V by 2 bases and J by 2 bases, and 10 bases separated the two germline ends. Germline loops: CDR1 GTSNPN, CDR2 SVGIG (reference sequence). Here the CDR3 reads CAWSSGGTYEQYF. CDR3 coding DNA: TGTGCCTGGAGTTCAGGGGGGACCTACGAGCAGTACTTC.

The gene calls are TRBV5-1 and TRBJ2-3; D not resolved. The CDR3 extends over 12 amino acids. From germline, CDR1 is SGHRS and CDR2 YFSETQ. Trimming shortened V by 4 bases and J by 4 bases, and 7 bases separated the two germline ends. CDR3 residues: CASSSEADTQYF. CDR3 nucleotides: TGCGCCAGCAGCAGTGAGGCAGATACGCAGTATTTT.

The sample holds one count of this clone. The chain uses TRBV30 and TRBJ1-6; D unresolved. This CDR3 has 13 amino acids. Germline V lookup: CDR1 GTSNPN, CDR2 SVGIG (reference sequence). V was trimmed by 2 bases and J by 7 bases, leaving 9 bases between them. The CDR3 reads CAWSPGDNSPLHF. The CDR3, as DNA: TGTGCCTGGAGTCCCGGAGACAATTCACCCCTCCACTTT.

The CDR3 nucleotides read TGCGCCAGCAGCTCACCCGTTACAGGGTCGGGAGAGACCCAGTACTTC. Amino acid sequence: CASSSPVTGSGETQYF. This chain uses TRBV5-1 with TRBJ2-5, with D tentatively TRBD1 (6 bases). The CDR3 runs to 16 residues. The germline V and J ends were trimmed by 3 bases and 4 bases, with 19 bases remaining between them. The V gene's germline CDR1 is SGHRS and CDR2 YFSETQ.

The rearrangement joins TRBV30 to TRBJ1-2, with D possibly being TRBD1 (6 bases). This CDR3 has 13 amino acids. The germline V and J ends were trimmed by 4 bases and 3 bases, with 12 bases remaining between them. Germline CDR1 is GTSNPN and CDR2 is SVGIG (reference sequence). DNA for the CDR3: TGTGCCTGGAAACTTCACAGGGACTATGGCTACACCTTC. Translating gives CAWKLHRDYGYTF.

The CDR3 region has the DNA TGCGCCAGCAGCCTATTCCAGGGAGGGAGGCATGAAAAACTGTTTTTT. Protein: CASSLFQGGRHEKLFF. V usage is TRBV5-1 and J usage is TRBJ1-4, with D perhaps matching TRBD1 (5 bases). The CDR3 is 16 amino acids. Trimming pared 4 bases from V and 6 bases from J, leaving 19 bases between. Germline V gene lookup returns CDR1 SGHRS and CDR2 YFSETQ.

This clone was detected only once. The CDR3, as DNA: TGTGCCATCAGTGAGGCGATTAACACTGAAGCTTTCTTT. Translated: CAISEAINTEAFF. This rearrangement joins TRBV10-3 to TRBJ1-1; no clear D gene. CDR1 and CDR2 from the germline V gene are ENHRY and SYGVKD. The CDR3 consists of 13 residues. V lost 2 bases and J 2 bases, leaving 6 bases between the germline ends.